What follows are 28 T cell receptor beta chains derived from one specimen sequenced in a study of a mutant IDH1 vaccine in newly diagnosed glioma. Clones were sequenced by immunoSEQ multiplex PCR, and TCRdb holds only the in-frame ones, with some missing. The sample lists approximately 54,000 clones, approximately 78% seen once, with roughly a fifth in the top ten. Described time point: baseline, week 1 (first vaccination visit). Treatment noted: pre-vaccination baseline after standard-of-care therapy. The specimen was PBMCs, collected from a glioma patient treated with radiotherapy, temozolomide or both. The receptors stem from a man younger than 30 with glioma.

The V call is TRBV6-1, the J call TRBJ1-4; the match to TRBD1 covers 8 bases. V was clipped by 6 bases and J by 8 bases; unmatched bases: 2. CDR1 and CDR2 from the germline V gene are MNHNS and SASEGT. This CDR3 has 12 amino acids. The CDR3 spells CASRDREEKLFF. DNA of the CDR3: TGTGCCAGCAGGGACAGGGAGGAAAAACTGTTTTTT.

This chain links TRBV29-1 with TRBJ1-1; the match to TRBD1 covers 11 bases. The CDR3 spans 19 residues. Losses at the gene ends were 3 bases for V and 0 bases for J; bases not matched to a gene: 15. Germline values: CDR1 SQVTM, CDR2 ANQGSEA. CDR3 sequence: CSVDPIGPGQGGLNTEAFF. CDR3 DNA: TGCAGCGTTGATCCTATTGGGCCGGGACAGGGGGGTTTGAACACTGAAGCTTTCTTT.

The chain couples TRBV6-5 to TRBJ1-2; TRBD1 aligns across 10 bases. Trimming took 6 bases from V and 6 from J; bases not matched to a gene: 13. This CDR3 has 16 residues. The germline CDR1 and CDR2 sequences are MNHEY and SVGAGI. In DNA form, the CDR3 reads TGTGCCAGCAGATACGGCCGGGACAGGGGTCAGGATGGCTACACCTTC. It specifies CASRYGRDRGQDGYTF.

The genes are TRBV28 and TRBJ2-2, with TRBD1 matching over 8 bases. In germline, CDR1 is MDHEN, CDR2 SYDVKM. The CDR3 spans 16 residues. With 5 bases clipped from V and 0 bases from J, the junction kept 5 bases outside the gene matches. The CDR3 DNA is TGTGCCAGCAGTACCAAGACAGGGGCGAACACCGGGGAGCTGTTTTTT. It encodes CASSTKTGANTGELFF.

The chain couples TRBV29-1 to TRBJ1-1; TRBD1 matches at 11 bases. CDR1 SQVTM and CDR2 ANQGSEA come from the germline V gene. The CDR3 consists of 13 residues. With 7 bases clipped from V and 3 bases from J, the junction kept 4 bases outside the gene matches. CDR3 amino acids: CSASGQGDTEAFF. In nucleotides, the CDR3 is TGCAGCGCCTCGGGACAGGGGGACACTGAAGCTTTCTTT.

The rearrangement joins TRBV4-1 to TRBJ2-7; D not certain. CDR1 MGHRA and CDR2 YSYEKL come from the germline V gene. CDR3 length equals 13 residues. V gave up 0 bases and J gave up 2 bases, with 5 bases separating them. In nucleotides, the CDR3 is TGCGCCAGCAGCCAAGATTCGGCCTACGAGCAGTACTTC. Encoded protein: CASSQDSAYEQYF.

This rearrangement joins TRBV6-5 to TRBJ1-1, with D unclear. The CDR3 is made up of 15 amino acids. The ends were cut back, 0 bases at V and 4 bases at J, with 12 bases in the middle. Germline values: CDR1 MNHEY, CDR2 SVGAGI. CDR3 in DNA: TGTGCCAGCAGTTACTCGAGAGGGATGGGCACTGAAGCTTTCTTT. Encoded protein: CASSYSRGMGTEAFF.

The CDR3: CASSSQTRPGQGIRSGANVLTF. DNA of the CDR3: TGCGCCAGCAGCTCACAAACCCGGCCGGGACAGGGAATTCGCTCTGGGGCCAACGTCCTGACTTTC. V is TRBV5-1 and J is TRBJ2-6; TRBD1 matches 9 bases. Looked up from germline, CDR1 is SGHRS and CDR2 is YFSETQ. V gave up 3 bases and J gave up 0 bases; unmatched junction bases: 19. The length of the CDR3 is 22 residues. The full variable domain, its missing parts supplied by reference TRBV5-1 and TRBJ2-6, is KAGVTQTPRYLIKTRGQQVTLSCSPISGHRSVSWYQQTPGQGLQFLFEYFSETQRNKGNFPGRFSGRQFSNSRSEMNVSTLELGDSALYLCASSSQTRPGQGIRSGANVLTFGAGSRLTVL.

The chain links TRBV9 to TRBJ2-2, with TRBD2 matching 7 bases. Per the germline V gene, CDR1 is SGDLS and CDR2 is YYNGEE. Trimming at V came to 4 bases and at J to 0 bases, leaving 6 bases not matched to a gene. CDR3 length equals 16 residues. CDR3 protein: CASSLRTSSNTGELFF. The DNA for the CDR3 is TGTGCCAGCAGCCTACGGACTAGTTCGAACACCGGGGAGCTGTTTTTT.

The chain links TRBV5-4 to TRBJ2-7; either TRBD1 or TRBD2 may fit D (6 bases each). V shed 4 bases and J shed 6 bases, with 23 bases lying between them. This CDR3 has 16 amino acids. Germline assignment: CDR1 SGHNT and CDR2 YYREEE (reference sequence). The CDR3 DNA reads as TGTGCCAGCAGCCCAGTCGGGGGCCAGGGGCTCGTCGAGCAGTACTTC. This sequence encodes CASSPVGGQGLVEQYF.

The rearrangement uses TRBV5-1 and TRBJ2-2; TRBD1 is a possible D gene (5 bases). Trimming stripped 2 bases from V and 5 bases from J, with 7 bases between. The length of the CDR3 is 13 residues. CDR1 SGHRS and CDR2 YFSETQ come from the germline V gene. The CDR3 sequence is CASSFDRTGELFF. CDR3 nucleotides: TGCGCCAGCAGCTTCGACAGAACCGGGGAGCTGTTTTTT.

This chain connects TRBV19 to TRBJ2-7; no clear D. This CDR3 comprises 13 residues. Germline V gene data show CDR1 as LNHDA and CDR2 as SQIVND (reference sequence). V shed 4 bases and J shed 6 bases, with 13 bases lying between them. CDR3: CASSKDAYGEQYF. In DNA form, the CDR3 reads TGTGCCAGTAGTAAGGACGCCTACGGCGAGCAGTACTTC. The variable domain in full, completed from reference TRBV19 and TRBJ2-7, reads DGGITQSPKYLFRKEGQNVTLSCEQNLNHDAMYWYRQDPGQGLRLIYYSQIVNDFQKGDIAEGYSVSREKKESFPLTVTSAQKNPTAFYLCASSKDAYGEQYFGPGTRLTVT.

This chain links TRBV30 with TRBJ2-7, with D tentatively TRBD1 (7 bases). Per the germline V gene, CDR1 is GTSNPN and CDR2 is SVGIG (reference sequence). The germline V and J ends were trimmed by 7 bases and 3 bases, with 10 bases remaining between them. This CDR3 has 11 residues. Here the CDR3 DNA reads TGTGCCTCAGGGGGACTCTACGAGCAGTACTTC. It specifies CASGGLYEQYF.

V usage is TRBV5-4 and J usage is TRBJ2-6, with a weak D call TRBD1 (5 bases). CDR1 is SGHNT, CDR2 YYREEE, per germline (reference sequence). The CDR3 is 15 residues long. Trimming cost V 1 base and J 4 bases, with 9 bases left between them. In nucleotides, the CDR3 is TGTGCCAGCAGCTTGAAGGGGTCCGGGGCCAACGTCCTGACTTTC. Its translation: CASSLKGSGANVLTF.

The rearrangement links TRBV2 to TRBJ2-4; 15 positions agree with TRBD2. The V segment lost 2 bases and the J segment 0 bases; nucleotides outside the gene matches: 8. CDR1 and CDR2 (germline): SNHLY, FYNNEI. The CDR3 contains 20 residues. CDR3 loop: CASSEPGLAGGPLAKNIQYF. DNA of the CDR3: TGTGCCAGCAGTGAACCGGGACTAGCGGGAGGCCCACTAGCCAAAAACATTCAGTACTTC.

The chain couples TRBV30 to TRBJ1-6; D perhaps matches TRBD1 (6 bases). The length of the CDR3 is 13 residues. Per germline, CDR1 GTSNPN and CDR2 SVGIG (reference sequence). Trimming cost V 4 bases and J 7 bases, with 11 bases left between them. CDR3 DNA: TGTGCCTGGACAGGGGTTAGAAATTCACCCCTCCACTTT. This codes for CAWTGVRNSPLHF.

The rearrangement links TRBV6-6 to TRBJ1-2; 7 bases are shared with TRBD1. Germline lookup yields CDR1 MNHNY and CDR2 SVGAGI (reference sequence). CDR3 size: 14 residues. The V segment lost 5 bases and the J segment 4 bases; nucleotides outside the gene matches: 7. As DNA, the CDR3 is TGTGCCAGCAGTCTTCGGACAGGAGGCTATGGCTACACCTTC. It is translated as CASSLRTGGYGYTF.

The chain uses TRBV19 and TRBJ1-1; possible D gene TRBD1, 5 bases. Germline lookup yields CDR1 LNHDA and CDR2 SQIVND (reference sequence). The CDR3 is 14 amino acids. Trimming pared 3 bases from V and 5 bases from J, leaving 13 bases between. CDR3 sequence: CASSMKAGSTEAFF. The CDR3 nucleotides read TGTGCCAGTAGTATGAAGGCAGGGAGTACTGAAGCTTTCTTT.

This chain's CDR3 is CASSEFGDQPQHF. In DNA form, the CDR3 reads TGTGCCAGCAGTGAATTCGGGGACCAGCCCCAGCATTTT. The rearrangement joins TRBV25-1 to TRBJ1-5, with D perhaps matching TRBD1 (5 bases). The V end was cut by 1 base, the J end by 7 bases, with 8 bases between. Germline-derived CDR1 and CDR2 are MGHDK and SYGVNS. The CDR3 spans 13 residues.

This clone was found once. The chain has TRBV7-9 and TRBJ2-7; 9 bases map to TRBD1. J gave up 6 bases and V 4 bases, and 13 bases lay outside the gene matches. Germline CDR1 reads SEHNR; CDR2 reads FQNEAQ (reference sequence). This CDR3 is built from 16 residues. For the CDR3, the DNA is TGTGCCAGCAGCTCACCCGGGACAGGGATCGAGGTCGAGCAGTACTTC. It encodes CASSSPGTGIEVEQYF.

This sequence joins TRBV2 and TRBJ2-4; TRBD2 agrees at 12 bases. From germline, CDR1 is SNHLY and CDR2 FYNNEI. V shed 4 bases and J 0 bases; nucleotides not matched to a gene: 7. This CDR3 comprises 18 residues. CDR3 nucleotides: TGTGCCAGCAGTGGACTAGCGGGGGAATCCGCAGCCAAAAACATTCAGTACTTC. Its translation: CASSGLAGESAAKNIQYF.

V usage is TRBV6-5 and J usage is TRBJ2-5, with D perhaps given as TRBD1 or TRBD2 (6 bases each). The germline gives CDR1 MNHEY, CDR2 SVGAGI. V gave up 7 bases and J gave up 0 bases, with 15 bases separating them. The CDR3 is made up of 15 amino acids. Here the CDR3 reads CASTARGVYQETQYF. For the CDR3, the DNA is TGTGCCAGCACCGCGAGGGGGGTCTACCAAGAGACCCAGTACTTC.

This chain uses TRBV6-5 with TRBJ1-3; D gene unclear. Germline V gives CDR1 MNHEY, CDR2 SVGAGI. The CDR3 is 12 amino acids. Trimming left V 4 bases short and J 2 bases short, with 3 bases between. CDR3 loop: CASSSAGNTIYF. The CDR3 nucleotides are TGTGCCAGCAGTTCAGCTGGAAACACCATATATTTT.

The V call is TRBV28, the J call TRBJ2-7; 7 positions agree with TRBD1. CDR1 MDHEN and CDR2 SYDVKM come from the germline V gene. CDR3 length equals 12 residues. V shed 11 bases and J 4 bases; nucleotides not matched to a gene: 8. The CDR3 nucleotides read TGTGCCGCAAACAGGGGTGGGTACGAGCAGTACTTC. Translated: CAANRGGYEQYF.

The V call is TRBV30, the J call TRBJ2-2; the match to TRBD1 covers 9 bases. This CDR3 has 15 amino acids. CDR1 is GTSNPN, CDR2 SVGIG, per germline (reference sequence). Losses at the gene ends were 2 bases for V and 6 bases for J; bases not matched to a gene: 7. CDR3 DNA sequence: TGTGCCTGGAGTCTACCGGACAGGGGTGCCGGGGAGCTGTTTTTT. Encoded protein: CAWSLPDRGAGELFF.

The chain combines TRBV2 with TRBJ2-5; possible D gene TRBD2, 6 bases. The V gene's germline CDR1 is SNHLY and CDR2 FYNNEI. The length of the CDR3 is 14 residues. Trimming removed 3 bases at V and 5 bases at J, with 13 bases between. CDR3 sequence (DNA): TGTGCCAGCAGTGAGGGACGGGCGGGGGAGACCCAGTACTTC. This translates into CASSEGRAGETQYF. Full variable domain (remainder filled in from reference TRBV2 and TRBJ2-5): EPEVTQTPSHQVTQMGQEVILRCVPISNHLYFYWYRQILGQKVEFLVSFYNNEISEKSEIFDDQFSVERPDGSNFTLKIRSTKLEDSAMYFCASSEGRAGETQYFGPGTRLLVL.

The rearrangement joins TRBV5-1 to TRBJ1-2; 7 bases map to TRBD1. CDR3 length: 13 residues. V dropped 4 bases and J dropped 6; count of bases not matched to a gene: 6. Germline CDR1 is SGHRS and CDR2 is YFSETQ. This chain's CDR3 is CASSPSGGDGYTF. The CDR3 DNA is TGCGCCAGCAGCCCATCAGGGGGTGATGGCTACACCTTC.

V is TRBV28 and J is TRBJ2-7, with D maybe TRBD2 (5 bases). V shed 7 bases and J shed 2 bases, with 12 bases lying between them. This CDR3 has 13 residues. Germline values: CDR1 MDHEN, CDR2 SYDVKM. The CDR3 DNA reads as TGTGCCAGCATTCCGCGGCGGGCCTACGAGCAGTACTTC. Protein sequence: CASIPRRAYEQYF.